This TCR beta chain was sequenced for a study of blood T cells in healthy people across ages. Study findings and constraints: Roughly linearly, TCR beta diversity per million T cells fell as age increased. A conclusive naive versus antigen-experienced comparison was prevented by the unsorted PBMCs.

Each sample had at least 6 million PBMCs isolated. Per sample, no less than 5.5 micrograms of total RNA were extracted. CDR1 is SEHNR, CDR2 FQNEAQ, per germline (reference sequence). This CDR3 comprises 15 residues. The V end lost 2 bases, the J end lost 7 bases, and 14 bases lay between the germline ends. A J-beta primer mix and a sample-barcoded 5' primer were used in a second PCR of roughly 6 to 11 cycles. A single record per CDR3 protein comes from TCRdb applying MiXCR to the 5' RACE reads. The table shows approximately 2,000,000 distinct CDR3 sequences, with around 42% occurring only once. With regard to this clonotype: As yet, its antigen is unknown.

The V call is TRBV7-9, the J call TRBJ2-2; a possible D gene is TRBD2 (5 bases). The sample comprised blood. The receptor was derived from a human donor in good health. Here the CDR3 DNA reads TGTGCCAGCAGCTTATCGGGCGGGTACGTCGGGGAGCTGTTTTTT. It specifies CASSLSGGYVGELFF.